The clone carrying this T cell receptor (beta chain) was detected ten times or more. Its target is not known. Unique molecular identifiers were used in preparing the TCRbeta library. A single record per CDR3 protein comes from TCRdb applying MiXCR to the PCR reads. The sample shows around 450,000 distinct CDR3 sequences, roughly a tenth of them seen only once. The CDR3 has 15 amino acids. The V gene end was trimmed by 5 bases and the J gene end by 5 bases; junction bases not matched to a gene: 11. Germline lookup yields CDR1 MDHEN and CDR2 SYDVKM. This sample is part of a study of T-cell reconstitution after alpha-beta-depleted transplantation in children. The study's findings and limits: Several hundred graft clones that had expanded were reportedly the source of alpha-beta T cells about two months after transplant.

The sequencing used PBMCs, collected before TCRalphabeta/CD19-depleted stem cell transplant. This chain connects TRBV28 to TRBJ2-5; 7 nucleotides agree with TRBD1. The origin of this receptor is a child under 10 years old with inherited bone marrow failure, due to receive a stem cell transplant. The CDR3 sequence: CASSPESQGEETQYF. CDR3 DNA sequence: TGTGCCAGCAGTCCGGAGAGCCAGGGGGAGGAGACCCAGTACTTC.